This TCR beta chain was profiled in a study of cytotoxic CD8 clonotypes in ibrutinib-treated CLL. The V segment lost 6 bases and the J segment 2 bases; nucleotides outside the gene matches: 2. CDR3 length equals 13 residues. The germline V gene encodes CDR1 MNHEY and CDR2 SVGAGI. The table came from immunoSEQ multiplex PCR; TCRdb's copy has only in-frame clones and leaves some out. The sample lists approximately 160,000 clones, about 88% occurring once. Sequences were derived from PBMCs, sampled at disease progression, from a patient treated with ibrutinib. The J gene is TRBJ1-1, the V gene TRBV6-5; TRBD1 aligns across 8 bases. This clonotype originated in a human donor with chronic lymphocytic leukemia. As DNA, the CDR3 is TGTGCCAGCAGGGACAGGGAAAACACTGAAGCTTTCTTT. This translates into CASRDRENTEAFF.